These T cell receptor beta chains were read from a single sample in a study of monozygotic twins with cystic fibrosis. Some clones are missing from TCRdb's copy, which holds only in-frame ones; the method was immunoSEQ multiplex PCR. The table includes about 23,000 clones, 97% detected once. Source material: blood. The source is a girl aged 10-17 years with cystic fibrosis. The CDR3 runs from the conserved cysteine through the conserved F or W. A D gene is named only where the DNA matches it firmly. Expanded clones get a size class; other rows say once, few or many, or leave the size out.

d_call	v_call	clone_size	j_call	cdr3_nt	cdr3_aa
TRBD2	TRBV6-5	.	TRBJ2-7	TGTGCCAGCAGGGGGGAGGGCACCCTCAACGAGCAGTACTTC	CASRGEGTLNEQYF
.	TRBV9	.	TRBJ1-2	TGTGCCAGCAGCGGATCTCTATTTAACTATGGCTACACCTTC	CASSGSLFNYGYTF
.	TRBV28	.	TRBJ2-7	TGTGCCAGCAGTTTATTCTTCCAGGGGACTAACTACGAGCAGTACTTC	CASSLFFQGTNYEQYF
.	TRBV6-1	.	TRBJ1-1	TGTGCCGCATGGAGGGTGGGGCCTGAAGCTTTCTTT	CAAWRVGPEAFF
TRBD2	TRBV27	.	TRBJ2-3	TGTGCCAGCAGATCACTCCCAAAGACTAGCCAATCTAGCACAGATACGCAGTATTTT	CASRSLPKTSQSSTDTQYF
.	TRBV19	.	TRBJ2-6	TGTGCCAGTAGTTCGGGGCGTGGGGCCAACGTCCTGACTTTC	CASSSGRGANVLTF
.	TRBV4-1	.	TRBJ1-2	TGCGCCAGCAGCCAAGAAAATGGGTTGTACTATGGCTACACCTTC	CASSQENGLYYGYTF
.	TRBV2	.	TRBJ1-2	TGTGCCAGCAGTGCGGAATTTAACTATGGCTACACCTTC	CASSAEFNYGYTF
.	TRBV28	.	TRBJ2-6	TGTGCCAGCAGTTCAAGGGCTGGGGCCAACGTCCTGACTTTC	CASSSRAGANVLTF
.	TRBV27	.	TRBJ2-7	TGTGCCAGCAGTTTATACTGGCGCTCGGGCTCCTACGAGCAGTACTTC	CASSLYWRSGSYEQYF
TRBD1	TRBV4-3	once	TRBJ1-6	TGCGCCAGCAGCCAATCCCGTGGACAGGGTTCACCCCTCCACTTT	CASSQSRGQGSPLHF
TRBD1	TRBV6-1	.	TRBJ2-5	TGTGCCAGCAGTGAATTTGGGACAGGGGGGATCCAAGAGACCCAGTACTTC	CASSEFGTGGIQETQYF
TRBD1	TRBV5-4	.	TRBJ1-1	TGTGCCAGCAGCTTCGGGACAGGGGGCGGTGACACTGAAGCTTTCTTT	CASSFGTGGGDTEAFF
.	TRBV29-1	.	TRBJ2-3	TGCAGCGCCATTAGCGGCTGGAGCACAGATACGCAGTATTTT	CSAISGWSTDTQYF
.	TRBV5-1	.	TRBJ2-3	TGCGCCAGCAGCTTGGAGGGCGGAACCTTCACAGATACGCAGTATTTT	CASSLEGGTFTDTQYF
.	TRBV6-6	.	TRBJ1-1	TGTGCCAGCAACTTCCTCGAGGGGCGCACTGAAGCTTTCTTT	CASNFLEGRTEAFF
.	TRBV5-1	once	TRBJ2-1	TGCGCCAGCAGCTCGACCCCCTCCTACAATGAGCAGTTCTTC	CASSSTPSYNEQFF
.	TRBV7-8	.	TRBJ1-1	TGTGCCAGCAGCTTACTAGGGCAGGGCGGGCTGAACACTGAAGCTTTCTTT	CASSLLGQGGLNTEAFF
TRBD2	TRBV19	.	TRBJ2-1	TGTGCCAGTAGTACGCTAGCGGGAGGGTACAATGAGCAGTTCTTC	CASSTLAGGYNEQFF
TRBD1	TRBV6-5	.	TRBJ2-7	TGTGCCAGCAGTTACTATCGACAGGGCGGTAGGTACGAGCAGTACTTC	CASSYYRQGGRYEQYF
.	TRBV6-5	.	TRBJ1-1	TGTGCCAGCAGTTACGGCGTTCTGAACACTGAAGCTTTCTTT	CASSYGVLNTEAFF
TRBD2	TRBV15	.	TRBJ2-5	TGTGCCACCAGCAGAGCGGGGGGGAGGGGAAAAGAGACCCAGTACTTC	CATSRAGGRGKETQYF
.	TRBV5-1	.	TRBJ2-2	TGCGCCAGCAGCTCCCTGACCATAAGGGCCGGGGAGCTGTTTTTT	CASSSLTIRAGELFF
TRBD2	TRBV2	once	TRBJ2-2	TGTGCCAGCAGCCCGGGACTAGCGGTCGAGCTGTTTTTT	CASSPGLAVELFF
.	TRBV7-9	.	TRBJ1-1	TGTGCCAGCAGCACCAGGGACCTGAACACTGAAGCTTTCTTT	CASSTRDLNTEAFF
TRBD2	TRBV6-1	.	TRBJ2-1	TGTGCCAGCAGTGAAGAGGGAGCGGGAGTACATGAGCAGTTCTTC	CASSEEGAGVHEQFF
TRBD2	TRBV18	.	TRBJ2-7	TGTGCCAGCTCACCACTAGCGGGAGGATACTACGAGCAGTACTTC	CASSPLAGGYYEQYF
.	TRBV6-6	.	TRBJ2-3	TGTGCCAGTGCACAGGGGACTAGCACAGATACGCAGTATTTT	CASAQGTSTDTQYF
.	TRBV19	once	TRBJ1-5	TGTGCCAGTTCCCAGGCCTACAATCAGCCCCAGCATTTT	CASSQAYNQPQHF
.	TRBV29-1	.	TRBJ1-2	TGCAGCGTTGCCACCTACTATGGCTACACCTTC	CSVATYYGYTF
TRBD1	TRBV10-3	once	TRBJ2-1	TGTGCCATCAGTGAGTTTTCGGCCGGACAGGGGAAAAATGAGCAGTTCTTC	CAISEFSAGQGKNEQFF
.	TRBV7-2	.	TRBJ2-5	TGTGCCAGCAGCTTCGGCTTTACGGTCCAAGAGACCCAGTACTTC	CASSFGFTVQETQYF
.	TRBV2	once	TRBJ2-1	TGTGCCAGCAGTGATGGGGGGAGGATTGAGCAGTTCTTC	CASSDGGRIEQFF
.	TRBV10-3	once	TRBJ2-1	TGTGCCATCAGTGTGGCCACTGGGTCCTACAATGAGCAGTTCTTC	CAISVATGSYNEQFF
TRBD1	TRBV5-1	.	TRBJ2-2	TGCGCCAACAGCTCGTGGGGGGGCGAAAGAACGGGACAGGGGAACACCGGGGAGCTGTTTTTT	CANSSWGGERTGQGNTGELFF
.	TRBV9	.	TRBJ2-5	TGTGCCAGCGGAGGGCCAGGGGCGACCCAGTACTTC	CASGGPGATQYF